This passage covers 5 T cell receptor beta chains from one sample sequenced in a study of blood T cell repertoires in COVID-19. The data were produced by immunoSEQ multiplex PCR, yet TCRdb's version contains in-frame clones alone and is incomplete. The sample shows roughly 87,000 clones, around 87% of them seen only once. Sequenced: peripheral blood. The receptors here all came from a man in his forties with acute or convalescent COVID-19.

V and J are TRBV5-4 and TRBJ1-1; tentative D call: TRBD1 (6 bases). The CDR3 has 15 amino acids. Germline V gene data show CDR1 as SGHNT and CDR2 as YYREEE (reference sequence). Trimming took 5 bases from V and 4 from J, leaving 18 bases between them. The CDR3 region is CASRRDTGKVTEAFF. CDR3 DNA: TGTGCCAGCAGAAGGGATACAGGGAAGGTCACTGAAGCTTTCTTT. The variable domain in full, completed from reference TRBV5-4 and TRBJ1-1, reads ETGVTQSPTHLIKTRGQQVTLRCSSQSGHNTVSWYQQALGQGPQFIFQYYREEENGRGNFPPRFSGLQFPNYSSELNVNALELDDSALYLCASRRDTGKVTEAFFGQGTRLTVV.

The J gene is TRBJ2-5, the V gene TRBV9, with 9 bases lining up with TRBD2. The V gene's germline CDR1 is SGDLS and CDR2 YYNGEE. J lost 3 bases, V lost 0 bases, and 3 bases had no gene match. The CDR3 contains 15 residues. In DNA, the CDR3 is TGTGCCAGCAGCGTAGGCGGGGGGGACAAAGAGACCCAGTACTTC. Translation gives CASSVGGGDKETQYF.

This chain joins TRBV27 and TRBJ2-5; 9 bases are shared with TRBD1. The CDR3 extends over 14 amino acids. Germline CDR1 and CDR2: MNHEY and SMNVEV (reference sequence). The trim removed 5 bases at V and 5 bases at J, leaving 6 bases unmatched. In nucleotides, the CDR3 is TGTGCCAGCAGTCGGGGACAGGGCGGGGAGACCCAGTACTTC. Encoded protein: CASSRGQGGETQYF.

This sequence joins TRBV14 and TRBJ2-5; D may be TRBD2 (6 bases). The CDR3 is made up of 15 amino acids. Trimming took off 0 bases at V and 3 bases at J, with 11 bases between the two ends. CDR1 and CDR2 from the germline V gene are SGHDN and FVKESK. CDR3 in amino acids: CASSQEGLAKETQYF. The CDR3 nucleotides read TGTGCCAGCAGCCAAGAAGGCCTAGCGAAAGAGACCCAGTACTTC. The variable domain in full, completed from reference TRBV14 and TRBJ2-5, reads EAGVTQFPSHSVIEKGQTVTLRCDPISGHDNLYWYRRVMGKEIKFLLHFVKESKQDESGMPNNRFLAERTGGTYSTLKVQPAELEDSGVYFCASSQEGLAKETQYFGPGTRLLVL.

This clone turned up a few times. V is TRBV6-2 or TRBV6-3 and J is TRBJ1-5; the match to TRBD1 covers 12 bases. Germline CDR1 and CDR2: MNHEY and SVGEGT. Germline trimming cut 3 bases from V and 7 bases from J; bases unmatched to any gene: 19. CDR3 length: 20 amino acids. CDR3 coding DNA: TGTGCCAGCAGTTATCCCGGGACAGGGGGCCGAAGTGTAGAACGGCAGCCCCAGCATTTT. It is translated as CASSYPGTGGRSVERQPQHF.